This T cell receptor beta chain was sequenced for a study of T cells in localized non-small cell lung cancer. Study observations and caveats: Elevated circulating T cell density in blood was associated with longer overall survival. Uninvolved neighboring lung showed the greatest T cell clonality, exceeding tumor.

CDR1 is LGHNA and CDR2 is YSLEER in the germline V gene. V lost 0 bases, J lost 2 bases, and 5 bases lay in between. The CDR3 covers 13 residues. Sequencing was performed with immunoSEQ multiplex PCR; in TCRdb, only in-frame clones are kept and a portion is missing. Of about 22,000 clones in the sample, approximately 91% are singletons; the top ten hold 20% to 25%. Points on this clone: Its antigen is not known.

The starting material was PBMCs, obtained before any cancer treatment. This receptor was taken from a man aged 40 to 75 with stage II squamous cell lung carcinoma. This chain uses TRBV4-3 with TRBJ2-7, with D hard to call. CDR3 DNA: TGCGCCAGCAGCCAAGATCGGCCCTACGAGCAGTACTTC. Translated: CASSQDRPYEQYF.